This T cell receptor beta chain was sequenced in a study of blood T cell repertoires in COVID-19. Measured with immunoSEQ multiplex PCR; TCRdb has only the in-frame clones, and not every one. The table shows fewer than 400,000 clones, with 87% occurring only once. The CDR3 loop spans 15 amino acids. From germline, CDR1 is SGHTA and CDR2 FQGNSA. Trimming removed 0 bases from V and 2 bases from J, with 8 bases in between. The material sequenced was PBMCs or T cells enriched from blood (not recorded which). V and J are TRBV7-2 and TRBJ1-3; D is unclear. This TCR was recovered from a woman between 18 and 30 years old who had recovered from COVID-19. The CDR3 nucleotides read TGTGCCAGCAGCTTAGCGGGCATAACTGGAAACACCATATATTTT. Translated, it gives CASSLAGITGNTIYF.